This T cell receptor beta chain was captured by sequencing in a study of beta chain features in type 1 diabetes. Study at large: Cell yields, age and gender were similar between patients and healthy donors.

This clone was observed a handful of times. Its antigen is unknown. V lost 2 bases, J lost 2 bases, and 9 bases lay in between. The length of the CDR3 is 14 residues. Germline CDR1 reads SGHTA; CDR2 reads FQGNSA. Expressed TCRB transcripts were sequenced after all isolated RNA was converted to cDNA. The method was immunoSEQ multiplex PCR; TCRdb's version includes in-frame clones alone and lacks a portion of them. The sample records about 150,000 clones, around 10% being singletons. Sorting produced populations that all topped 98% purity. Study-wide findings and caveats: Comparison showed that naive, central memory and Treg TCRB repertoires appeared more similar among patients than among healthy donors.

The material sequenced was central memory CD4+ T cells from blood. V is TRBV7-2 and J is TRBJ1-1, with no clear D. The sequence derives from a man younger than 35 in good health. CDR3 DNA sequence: TGTGCCAGCAGCTTAAGTAGGGATAACACTGAAGCTTTCTTT. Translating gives CASSLSRDNTEAFF.